The sequence of this T cell receptor (beta chain) was determined in a study of PD-1 blockade in classical Hodgkin lymphoma. Study-wide context: Nivolumab dosed at 3 mg/kg went to patients intravenously every 2 weeks. Study-wide results and caveats: Unlike CD8+ TCR diversity, which did not rise significantly by C4D1, CD4+ TCR diversity did. Relapsed/refractory patients reportedly had the lowest baseline TCR diversity, below newly diagnosed patients, who were below healthy donors.

With respect to this clone: Its antigen is currently unknown.

Assay: immunoSEQ multiplex PCR; the TCRdb copy retains only in-frame clones and omits some. The sample holds about 98,000 clones, 80% to 95% seen once. V trimming: 7 bases; J trimming: 8 bases; junction bases outside the gene matches: 14. The CDR3 has 15 amino acids. The germline V gene encodes CDR1 SNHLY and CDR2 FYNNEI. Patients all relapsed after autologous stem cell transplantation, and there was variation in brentuximab vedotin exposure. This clonotype originated in a human donor with classical Hodgkin lymphoma. The rearrangement uses TRBV2 and TRBJ2-1, with 7 bases lining up with TRBD2. The sequenced sample was peripheral blood mononuclear cells (PBMCs), obtained at baseline. The CDR3 nucleotides are TGTGCCAGCAAGGGGTTGGTGGCAGGGAGGGATGAGCAGTTCTTC. This sequence encodes CASKGLVAGRDEQFF.